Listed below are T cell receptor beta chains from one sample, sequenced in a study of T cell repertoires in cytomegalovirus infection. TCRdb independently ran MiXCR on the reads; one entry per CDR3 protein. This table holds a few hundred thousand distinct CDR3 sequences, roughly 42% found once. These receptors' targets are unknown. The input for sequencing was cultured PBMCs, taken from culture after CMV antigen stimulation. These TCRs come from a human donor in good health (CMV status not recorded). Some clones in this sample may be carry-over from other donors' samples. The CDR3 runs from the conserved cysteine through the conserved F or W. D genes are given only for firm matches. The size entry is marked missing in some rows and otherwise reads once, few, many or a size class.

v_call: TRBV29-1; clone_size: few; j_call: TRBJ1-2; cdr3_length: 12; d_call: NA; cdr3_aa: CSVKGEDYGYTF; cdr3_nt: TGCAGCGTTAAAGGGGAGGACTATGGCTACACCTTC
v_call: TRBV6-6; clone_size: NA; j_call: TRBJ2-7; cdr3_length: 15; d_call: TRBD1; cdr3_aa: CASRRPGTANYEQYF; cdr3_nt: TGTGCCAGCAGAAGACCCGGGACAGCCAACTACGAGCAGTACTTC
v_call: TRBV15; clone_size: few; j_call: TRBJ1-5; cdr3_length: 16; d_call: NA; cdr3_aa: CATSRALGQVNQPQHF; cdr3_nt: TGTGCCACCAGCAGAGCGCTCGGGCAGGTCAATCAGCCCCAGCATTTT
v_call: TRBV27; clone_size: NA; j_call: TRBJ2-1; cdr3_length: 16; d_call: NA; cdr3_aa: CASSPPGRTSYNEQFF; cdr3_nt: TGTGCCAGCAGCCCACCGGGACGGACATCCTACAATGAGCAGTTCTTC
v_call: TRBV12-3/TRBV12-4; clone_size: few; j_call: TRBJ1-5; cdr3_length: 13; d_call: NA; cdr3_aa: CASRLGGRQPQHF; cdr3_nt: TGTGCCAGCCGCCTGGGGGGGCGACAGCCCCAGCATTTT
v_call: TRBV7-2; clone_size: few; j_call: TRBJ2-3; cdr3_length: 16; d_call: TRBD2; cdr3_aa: CASSFSHGGSTDTQYF; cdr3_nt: TGTGCCAGCAGCTTCTCGCACGGGGGGAGCACAGATACGCAGTATTTT
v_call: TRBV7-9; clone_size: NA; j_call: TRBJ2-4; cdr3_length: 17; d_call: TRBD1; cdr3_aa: CASSLWTGERAKNIQYF; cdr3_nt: TGTGCCAGCAGCTTGTGGACAGGGGAGAGGGCCAAAAACATTCAGTACTTC
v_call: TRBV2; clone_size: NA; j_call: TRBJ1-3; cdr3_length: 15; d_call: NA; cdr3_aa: CASSRDPRSGNTIYF; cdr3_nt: TGTGCCAGCAGCAGGGATCCGCGCTCTGGAAACACCATATATTTT
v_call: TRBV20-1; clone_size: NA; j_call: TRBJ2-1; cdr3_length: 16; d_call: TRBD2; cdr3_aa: CSAPPPGTSRYNEQFF; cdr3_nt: TGCAGTGCACCACCCCCAGGGACTAGCAGATACAATGAGCAGTTCTTC
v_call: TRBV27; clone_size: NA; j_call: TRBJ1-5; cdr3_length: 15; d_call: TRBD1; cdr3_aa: CASSPRQGAGQPQHF; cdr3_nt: TGTGCCAGCAGTCCGAGACAGGGGGCGGGCCAGCCCCAGCATTTT
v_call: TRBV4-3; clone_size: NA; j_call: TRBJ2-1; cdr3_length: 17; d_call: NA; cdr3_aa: CASSSRLTSSVGNEQFF; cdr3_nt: TGCGCCAGCAGCTCCCGACTAACCTCTAGCGTGGGCAATGAGCAGTTCTTC
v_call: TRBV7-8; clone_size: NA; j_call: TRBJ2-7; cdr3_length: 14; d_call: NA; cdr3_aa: CASSSPRDSYEQYF; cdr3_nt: TGTGCCAGCAGCTCCCCCCGGGATTCCTACGAGCAGTACTTC
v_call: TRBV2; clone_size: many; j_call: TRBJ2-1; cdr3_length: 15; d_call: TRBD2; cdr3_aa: CASRASGGSYNEQFF; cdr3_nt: TGTGCCAGCAGAGCTAGCGGGGGCTCCTACAATGAGCAGTTCTTC
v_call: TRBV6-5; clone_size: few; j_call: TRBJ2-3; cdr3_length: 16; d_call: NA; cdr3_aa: CASSSPSRGGTDTQYF; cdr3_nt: TGTGCCAGCAGTTCACCCTCTAGGGGGGGCACAGATACGCAGTATTTT
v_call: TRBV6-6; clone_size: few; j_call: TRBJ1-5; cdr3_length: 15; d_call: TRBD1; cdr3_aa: CASSPQDRGDQPQHF; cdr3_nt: TGTGCCAGCAGTCCCCAGGACAGGGGGGATCAGCCCCAGCATTTT
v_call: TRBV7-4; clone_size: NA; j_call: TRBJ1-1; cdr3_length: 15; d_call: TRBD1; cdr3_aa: CASSPSPAGGPEAFF; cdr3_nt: TGTGCCAGCAGCCCTAGCCCCGCAGGGGGCCCTGAAGCTTTCTTT
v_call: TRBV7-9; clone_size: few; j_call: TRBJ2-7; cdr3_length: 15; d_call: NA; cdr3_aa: CASSTSRRVGYEQYF; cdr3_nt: TGTGCCAGCAGTACATCTCGCAGGGTCGGCTACGAGCAGTACTTC
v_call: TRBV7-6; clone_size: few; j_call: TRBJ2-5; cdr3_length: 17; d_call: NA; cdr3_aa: CASSLEGVMRAQETQYF; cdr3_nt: TGTGCCAGCAGCTTAGAAGGGGTGATGAGGGCGCAAGAGACCCAGTACTTC
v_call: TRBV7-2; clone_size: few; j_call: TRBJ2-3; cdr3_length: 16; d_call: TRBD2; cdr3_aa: CASSLAGGGATDTQYF; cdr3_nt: TGTGCCAGCAGCTTAGCTGGCGGGGGGGCGACAGATACGCAGTATTTT
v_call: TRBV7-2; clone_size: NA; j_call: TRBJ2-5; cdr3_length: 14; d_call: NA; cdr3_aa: CASSLNRVEETQYF; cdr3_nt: TGTGCCAGCAGCTTGAACAGGGTCGAAGAGACCCAGTACTTC
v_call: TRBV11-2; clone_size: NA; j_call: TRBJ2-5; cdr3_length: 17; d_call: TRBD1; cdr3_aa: CASSLVEGAGQEETQYF; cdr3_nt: TGTGCCAGCAGCTTAGTCGAGGGGGCGGGACAGGAAGAGACCCAGTACTTC
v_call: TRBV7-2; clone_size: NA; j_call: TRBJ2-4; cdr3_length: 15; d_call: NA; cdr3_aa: CASSLAALAKNIQYF; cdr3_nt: TGTGCCAGCAGCTTAGCCGCGTTAGCCAAAAACATTCAGTACTTC
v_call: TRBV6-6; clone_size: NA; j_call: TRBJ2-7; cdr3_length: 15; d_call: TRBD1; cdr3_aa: CASSDAGTGNYEQYF; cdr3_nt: TGTGCCAGCAGTGATGCCGGGACAGGGAACTACGAGCAGTACTTC
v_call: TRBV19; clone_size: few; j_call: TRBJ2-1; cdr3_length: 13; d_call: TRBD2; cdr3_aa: CASSIGREDEQFF; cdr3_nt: TGTGCCAGTAGTATAGGGCGGGAGGATGAGCAGTTCTTC
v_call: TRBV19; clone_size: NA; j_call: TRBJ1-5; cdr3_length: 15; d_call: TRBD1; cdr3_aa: CASSSKGTGNQPQHF; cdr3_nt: TGTGCCAGTAGCTCCAAAGGGACAGGGAATCAGCCCCAGCATTTT
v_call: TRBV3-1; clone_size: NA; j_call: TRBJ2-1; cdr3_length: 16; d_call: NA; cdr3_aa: CASSQARGLTYNEQFF; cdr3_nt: TGTGCCAGCAGCCAAGCGAGGGGTTTGACCTACAATGAGCAGTTCTTC
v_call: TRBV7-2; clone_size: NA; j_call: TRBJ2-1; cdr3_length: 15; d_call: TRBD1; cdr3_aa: CASSLDHRGVNEQFF; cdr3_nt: TGTGCCAGCAGCTTAGATCACAGGGGAGTCAATGAGCAGTTCTTC
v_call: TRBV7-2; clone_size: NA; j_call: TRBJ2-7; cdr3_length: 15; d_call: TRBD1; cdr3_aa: CASSLLRTGLYEQYF; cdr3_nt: TGTGCCAGCAGCTTACTACGGACAGGGTTGTACGAGCAGTACTTC
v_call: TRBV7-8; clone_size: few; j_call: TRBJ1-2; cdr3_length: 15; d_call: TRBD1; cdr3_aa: CASSSQGAATYGYTF; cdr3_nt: TGTGCCAGCAGCTCCCAGGGGGCTGCGACCTATGGCTACACCTTC
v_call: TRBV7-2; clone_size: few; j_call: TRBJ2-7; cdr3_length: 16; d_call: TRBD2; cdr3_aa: CASSYRTGTSSYEQYF; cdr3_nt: TGTGCCAGCAGCTACAGAACCGGGACTAGCTCCTACGAGCAGTACTTC
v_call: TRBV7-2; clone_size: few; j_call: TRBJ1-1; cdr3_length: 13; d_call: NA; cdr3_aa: CASSVTGGDEAFF; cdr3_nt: TGTGCCAGCAGCGTGACCGGGGGGGATGAAGCTTTCTTT
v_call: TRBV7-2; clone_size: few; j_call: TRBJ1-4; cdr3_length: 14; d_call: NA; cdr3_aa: CASSPGKGWEKLFF; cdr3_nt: TGTGCCAGCAGCCCAGGGAAGGGCTGGGAAAAACTGTTTTTT
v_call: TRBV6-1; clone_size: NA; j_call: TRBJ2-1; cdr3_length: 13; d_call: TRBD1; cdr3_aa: CASSYPDRDEQFF; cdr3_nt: TGTGCCAGCAGTTACCCCGACAGGGATGAGCAGTTCTTC
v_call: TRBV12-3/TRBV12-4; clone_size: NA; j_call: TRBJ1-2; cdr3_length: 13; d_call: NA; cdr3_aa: CASNPGFNYGYTF; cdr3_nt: TGTGCCAGCAACCCGGGGTTTAACTATGGCTACACCTTC
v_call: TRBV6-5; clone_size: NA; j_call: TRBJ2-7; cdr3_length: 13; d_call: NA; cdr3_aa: CASSYSGLHEQYF; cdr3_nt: TGTGCCAGCAGTTACTCGGGCCTCCACGAGCAGTACTTC
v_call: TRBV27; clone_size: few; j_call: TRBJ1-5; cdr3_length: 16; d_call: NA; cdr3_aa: CASSQMRGLGNQPQHF; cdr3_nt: TGTGCCAGCAGCCAAATGAGGGGCTTGGGCAATCAGCCCCAGCATTTT
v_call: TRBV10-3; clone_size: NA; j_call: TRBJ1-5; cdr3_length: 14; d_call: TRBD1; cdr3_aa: CAIRAGQGDQPQHF; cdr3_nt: TGTGCCATCAGAGCGGGACAGGGAGATCAGCCCCAGCATTTT
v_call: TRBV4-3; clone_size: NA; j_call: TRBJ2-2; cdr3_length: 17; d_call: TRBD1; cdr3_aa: CASSQDLAGGYTGELFF; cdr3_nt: TGCGCCAGCAGCCAAGATCTGGCAGGGGGCTACACCGGGGAGCTGTTTTTT
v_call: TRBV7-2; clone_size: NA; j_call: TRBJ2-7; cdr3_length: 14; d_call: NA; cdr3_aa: CASSLEGGAYEQYF; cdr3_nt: TGTGCCAGCAGCTTAGAGGGGGGCGCGTACGAGCAGTACTTC
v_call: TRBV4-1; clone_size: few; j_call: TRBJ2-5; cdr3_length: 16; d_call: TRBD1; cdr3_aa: CASSQDRRQGGETQYF; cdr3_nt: TGCGCCAGCAGCCAAGATCGGAGACAGGGGGGGGAGACCCAGTACTTC
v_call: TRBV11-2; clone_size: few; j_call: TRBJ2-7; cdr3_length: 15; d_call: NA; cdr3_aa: CASSLEIGVGYEQYF; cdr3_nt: TGTGCCAGCAGCTTAGAGATCGGGGTCGGTTACGAGCAGTACTTC
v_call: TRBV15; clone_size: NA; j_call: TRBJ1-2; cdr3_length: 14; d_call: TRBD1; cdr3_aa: CATNEGTEGYGYTF; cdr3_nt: TGTGCCACCAACGAAGGGACAGAGGGTTATGGCTACACCTTC
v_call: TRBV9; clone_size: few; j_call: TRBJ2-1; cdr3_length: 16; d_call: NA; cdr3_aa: CASSVHSLRTYNEQFF; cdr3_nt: TGTGCCAGCAGCGTACATTCTTTAAGGACTTACAATGAGCAGTTCTTC
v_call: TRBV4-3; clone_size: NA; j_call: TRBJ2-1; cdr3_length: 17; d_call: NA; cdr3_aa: CASSQDQPGNLYNEQFF; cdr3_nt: TGCGCCAGCAGCCAAGATCAACCCGGGAATCTTTACAATGAGCAGTTCTTC
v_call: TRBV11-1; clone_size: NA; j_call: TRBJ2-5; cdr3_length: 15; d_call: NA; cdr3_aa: CASSFGARGQETQYF; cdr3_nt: TGTGCCAGCAGCTTCGGTGCTCGGGGGCAAGAGACCCAGTACTTC
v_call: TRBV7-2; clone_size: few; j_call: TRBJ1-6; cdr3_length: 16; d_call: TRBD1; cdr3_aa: CASSIRDRVYNSPLHF; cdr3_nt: TGTGCCAGCAGCATACGGGACAGGGTTTATAATTCACCCCTCCACTTT
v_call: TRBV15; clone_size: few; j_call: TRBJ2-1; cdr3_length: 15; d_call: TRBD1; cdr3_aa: CATSRGTGGLNEQFF; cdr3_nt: TGTGCCACCAGCAGAGGGACAGGGGGCTTAAATGAGCAGTTCTTC
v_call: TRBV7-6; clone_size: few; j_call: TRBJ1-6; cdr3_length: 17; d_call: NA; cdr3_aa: CASSFGSGSSYNSPLHF; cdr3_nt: TGTGCCAGCAGCTTCGGCTCAGGGAGCTCCTATAATTCACCCCTCCACTTT
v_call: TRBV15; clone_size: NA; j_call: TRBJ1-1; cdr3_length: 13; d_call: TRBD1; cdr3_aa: CATGGTGNTEAFF; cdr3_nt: TGTGCCACCGGGGGGACAGGTAACACTGAAGCTTTCTTT
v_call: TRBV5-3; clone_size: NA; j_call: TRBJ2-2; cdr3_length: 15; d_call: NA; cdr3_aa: CASSAGGANTGELFF; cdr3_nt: TGTGCCAGCAGCGCCGGAGGCGCGAACACCGGGGAGCTGTTTTTT
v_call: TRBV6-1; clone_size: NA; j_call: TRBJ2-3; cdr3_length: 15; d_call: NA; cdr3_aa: CASSDRSAMSDTQYF; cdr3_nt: TGTGCCAGCAGTGATAGATCAGCGATGTCAGATACGCAGTATTTT
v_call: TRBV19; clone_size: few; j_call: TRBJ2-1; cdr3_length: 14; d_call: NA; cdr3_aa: CASSILGNYNEQFF; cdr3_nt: TGTGCCAGTAGTATCCTCGGGAATTACAATGAGCAGTTCTTC
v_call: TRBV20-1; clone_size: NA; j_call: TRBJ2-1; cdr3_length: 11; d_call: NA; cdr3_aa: CSAKRANEQFF; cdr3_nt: TGCAGTGCCAAAAGGGCGAATGAGCAGTTCTTC